The 6 T cell receptor beta chains listed next were all sequenced from one sample in a study of blood T cell repertoires in COVID-19. Clones were read by immunoSEQ multiplex PCR, and TCRdb kept only the in-frame ones, dropping some. The sample holds under 300,000 clones, 70% to 90% seen once. The sequenced sample consisted of peripheral blood. These receptors were taken from a woman in her 70s with acute or convalescent COVID-19.

This clone came up once. This chain connects TRBV2 to TRBJ1-1; D gene ambiguous. From germline, CDR1 is SNHLY and CDR2 FYNNEI. The CDR3 covers 14 residues. Trimming took off 6 bases at V and 1 base at J, with 12 bases between the two ends. CDR3 sequence: CASRAHIKNTEAFF. CDR3 nucleotides: TGTGCCAGCAGGGCACATATCAAGAACACTGAAGCTTTCTTT.

The chain carries TRBV11-2 and TRBJ1-4; D might be TRBD1 (6 bases). Germline CDR1 SGHAT, CDR2 FQNNGV. The CDR3 runs to 16 residues. V was shortened by 4 bases and J by 3 bases, with 15 bases between the two germline ends. CDR3 DNA: TGTGCCAGCAGCTGGACCAGGGGCAGATCTAATGAAAAACTGTTTTTT. Translating it yields CASSWTRGRSNEKLFF.

The J gene is TRBJ2-1, the V gene TRBV6-4; D possibly corresponds to TRBD2 (6 bases). Per the germline V gene, CDR1 is MRHNA and CDR2 is SNTAGT. V was pared by 8 bases and J by 5 bases, with 25 bases between. The CDR3 has 17 residues. This chain's CDR3 is CASHRDLPPGLHNEQFF. The CDR3 coding sequence is TGTGCCAGCCATCGGGACTTACCTCCAGGGCTACACAATGAGCAGTTCTTC.

V and J are TRBV10-3 and TRBJ2-1; 7 nucleotides align to TRBD1. Trimming took 10 bases from V and 5 from J; bases not matched to a gene: 11. CDR3 length: 14 residues. Germline values: CDR1 ENHRY, CDR2 SYGVKD. This CDR3 is CATEDGTANNEQFF. The CDR3 bases are TGTGCCACCGAAGACGGGACAGCAAACAATGAGCAGTTCTTC.

In this sample, this clone turned up once. The chain has TRBV5-4 and TRBJ2-6; a possible D gene is TRBD2 (5 bases). In germline, CDR1 is SGHNT, CDR2 YYREEE (reference sequence). V was pared by 4 bases and J by 4 bases, with 12 bases between. The CDR3 has 15 amino acids. This CDR3 is CASSRGWSGANVLTF. Written as DNA, the CDR3 is TGTGCCAGCAGCCGAGGGTGGTCGGGGGCCAACGTCCTGACTTTC.

The V gene is TRBV12-5, the J gene TRBJ2-3; D might be TRBD1 (5 bases). The CDR3 extends over 16 amino acids. In germline, CDR1 is LGHNT, CDR2 FRNRAP. V was pared by 1 base and J by 0 bases, with 11 bases between. CDR3 loop: CASGLGRGPSTDTQYF. In DNA, the CDR3 is TGTGCTAGTGGTTTGGGTAGGGGTCCTAGCACAGATACGCAGTATTTT.